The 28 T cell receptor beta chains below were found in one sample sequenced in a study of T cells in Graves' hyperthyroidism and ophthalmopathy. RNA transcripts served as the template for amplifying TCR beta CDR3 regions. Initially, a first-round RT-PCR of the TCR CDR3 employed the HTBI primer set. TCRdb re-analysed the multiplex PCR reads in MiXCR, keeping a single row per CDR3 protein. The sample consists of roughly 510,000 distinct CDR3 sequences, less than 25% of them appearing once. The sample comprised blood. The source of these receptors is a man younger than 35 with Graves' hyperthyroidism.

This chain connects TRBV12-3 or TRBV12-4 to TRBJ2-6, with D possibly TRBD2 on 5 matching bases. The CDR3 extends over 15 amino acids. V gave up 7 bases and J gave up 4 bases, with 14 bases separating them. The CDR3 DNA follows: TGTGCCAGCACCTTGGAGGCCGTGGGGGCCAACGTCCTGACTTTC. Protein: CASTLEAVGANVLTF.

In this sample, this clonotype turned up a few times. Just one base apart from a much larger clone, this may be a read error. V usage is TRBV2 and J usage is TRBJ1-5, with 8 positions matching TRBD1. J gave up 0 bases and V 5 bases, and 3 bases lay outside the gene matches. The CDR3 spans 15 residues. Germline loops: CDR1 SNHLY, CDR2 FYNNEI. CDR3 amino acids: CASSWDRTSNQPQHF. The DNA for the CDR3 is TGTGCCAGCAGTTGGGACAGGACTAGCAATCAGCCCCAGCATTTT.

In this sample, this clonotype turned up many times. CDR3 amino acids: CASSYDPDQETQYF. CDR3 nucleotides: TGTGCCAGCAGTTACGACCCTGACCAAGAGACCCAGTACTTC. The V gene is TRBV9, the J gene TRBJ2-5; D call uncertain. From germline, CDR1 is SGDLS and CDR2 YYNGEE. The CDR3 loop spans 14 amino acids. V was pared by 5 bases and J by 0 bases, with 11 bases between. Complete variable domain (other parts from reference TRBV9 and TRBJ2-5): DSGVTQTPKHLITATGQRVTLRCSPRSGDLSVYWYQQSLDQGLQFLIQYYNGEERAKGNILERFSAQQFPDLHSELNLSSLELGDSALYFCASSYDPDQETQYFGPGTRLLVL.

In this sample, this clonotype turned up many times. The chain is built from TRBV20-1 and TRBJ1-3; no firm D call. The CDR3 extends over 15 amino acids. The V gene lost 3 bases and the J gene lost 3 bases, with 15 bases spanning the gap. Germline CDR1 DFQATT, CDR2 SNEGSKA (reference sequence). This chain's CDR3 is CSASLGIVGGNTIYF. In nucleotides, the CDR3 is TGCAGTGCTAGCCTAGGGATTGTGGGTGGAAACACCATATATTTT.

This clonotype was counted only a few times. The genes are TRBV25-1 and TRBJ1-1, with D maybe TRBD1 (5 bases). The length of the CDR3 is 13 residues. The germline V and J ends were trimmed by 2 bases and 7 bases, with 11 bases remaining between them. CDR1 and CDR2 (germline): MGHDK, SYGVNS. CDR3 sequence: CASSEGGAVEAFF. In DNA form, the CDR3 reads TGTGCCAGCAGTGAAGGTGGGGCGGTTGAAGCTTTCTTT.

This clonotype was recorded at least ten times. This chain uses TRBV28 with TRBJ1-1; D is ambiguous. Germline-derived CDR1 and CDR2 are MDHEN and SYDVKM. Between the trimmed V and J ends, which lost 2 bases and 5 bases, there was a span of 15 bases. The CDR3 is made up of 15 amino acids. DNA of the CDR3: TGTGCCAGCAGTTTAGAATCCCCCTCCCGGACTGAAGCTTTCTTT. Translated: CASSLESPSRTEAFF.

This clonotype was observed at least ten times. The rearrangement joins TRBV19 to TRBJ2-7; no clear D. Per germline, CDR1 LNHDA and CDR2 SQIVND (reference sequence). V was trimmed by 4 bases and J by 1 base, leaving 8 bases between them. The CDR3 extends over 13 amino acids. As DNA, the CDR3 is TGTGCCAGTAGTAAACGAGGTTCCTACGAGCAGTACTTC. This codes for CASSKRGSYEQYF.

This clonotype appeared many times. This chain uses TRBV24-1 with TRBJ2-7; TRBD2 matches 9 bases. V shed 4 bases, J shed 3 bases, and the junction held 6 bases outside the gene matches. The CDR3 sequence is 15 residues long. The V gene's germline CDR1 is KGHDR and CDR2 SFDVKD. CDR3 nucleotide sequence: TGTGCCACCAGTGACCCCAAGCGGGGGGTCTACGAGCAGTACTTC. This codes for CATSDPKRGVYEQYF.

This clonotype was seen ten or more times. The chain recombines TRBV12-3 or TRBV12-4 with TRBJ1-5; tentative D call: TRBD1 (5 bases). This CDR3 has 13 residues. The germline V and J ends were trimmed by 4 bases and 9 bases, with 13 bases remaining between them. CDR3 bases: TGTGCCAGCAGTTCCAGGGATATGGGGCCCCAGCATTTT. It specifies CASSSRDMGPQHF.

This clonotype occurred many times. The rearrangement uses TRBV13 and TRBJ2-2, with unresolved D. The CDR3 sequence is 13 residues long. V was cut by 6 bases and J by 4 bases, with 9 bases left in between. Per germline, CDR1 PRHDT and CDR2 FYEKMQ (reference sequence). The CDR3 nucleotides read TGTGCCAGCAGTAATTCGGTCACCGGGGAGCTGTTTTTT. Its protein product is CASSNSVTGELFF.

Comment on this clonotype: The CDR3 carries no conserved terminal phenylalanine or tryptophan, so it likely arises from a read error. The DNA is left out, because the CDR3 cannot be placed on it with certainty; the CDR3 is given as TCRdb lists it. The CDR3 loop reads CASSLWPNTEACV. This chain connects TRBV28 to TRBJ1-1. Inclusive of both ends, the CDR3 amounts to 13 amino acids. Germline V gives CDR1 MDHEN, CDR2 SYDVKM.

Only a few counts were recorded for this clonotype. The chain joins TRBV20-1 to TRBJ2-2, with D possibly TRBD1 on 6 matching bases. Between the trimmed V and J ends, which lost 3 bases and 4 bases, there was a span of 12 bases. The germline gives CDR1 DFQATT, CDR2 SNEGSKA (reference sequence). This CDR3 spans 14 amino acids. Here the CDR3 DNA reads TGCAGTGCTAGGTTGTGGGGGCCCACCGGGGAGCTGTTTTTT. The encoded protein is CSARLWGPTGELFF.

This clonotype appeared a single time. The CDR3 sequence is CATSVGTGLGYTF. The CDR3 DNA is TGTGCCACCAGTGTCGGGACAGGCTTGGGCTACACCTTC. The gene calls are TRBV24-1 and TRBJ1-2, with 8 bases matching TRBD1. There are 13 residues in the CDR3. The germline CDR1 and CDR2 sequences are KGHDR and SFDVKD. J gave up 8 bases and V 5 bases, and 6 bases lay outside the gene matches.

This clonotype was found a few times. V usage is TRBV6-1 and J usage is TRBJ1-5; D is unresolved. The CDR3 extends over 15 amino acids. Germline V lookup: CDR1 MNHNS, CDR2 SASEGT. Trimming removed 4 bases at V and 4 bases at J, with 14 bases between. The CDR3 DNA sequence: TGTGCCAGCAGTGTAGCCCTAAGCGGTAATCAGCCCCAGCATTTT. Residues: CASSVALSGNQPQHF.

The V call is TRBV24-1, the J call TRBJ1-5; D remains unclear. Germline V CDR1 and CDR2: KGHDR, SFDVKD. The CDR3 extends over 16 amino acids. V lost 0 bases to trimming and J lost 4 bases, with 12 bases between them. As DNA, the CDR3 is TGTGCCACCAGTGATTTGCGGAGGGTTCCGAATCAGCCCCAGCATTTT. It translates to CATSDLRRVPNQPQHF.

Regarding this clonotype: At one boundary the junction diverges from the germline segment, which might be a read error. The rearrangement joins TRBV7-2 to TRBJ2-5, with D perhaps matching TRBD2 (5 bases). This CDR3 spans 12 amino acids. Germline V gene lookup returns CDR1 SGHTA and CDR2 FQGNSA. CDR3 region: CASTLRGETKYF. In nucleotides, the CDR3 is TGTGCCAGCACCCTTCGGGGAGAGACCAAGTACTTC.

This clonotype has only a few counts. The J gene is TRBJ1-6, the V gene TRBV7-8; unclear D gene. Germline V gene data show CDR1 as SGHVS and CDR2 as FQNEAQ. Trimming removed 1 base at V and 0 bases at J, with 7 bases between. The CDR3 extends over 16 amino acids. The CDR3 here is CASSLVGSSYNSPLHF. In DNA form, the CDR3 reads TGTGCCAGCAGCTTAGTGGGGAGCTCCTATAATTCACCCCTCCACTTT.

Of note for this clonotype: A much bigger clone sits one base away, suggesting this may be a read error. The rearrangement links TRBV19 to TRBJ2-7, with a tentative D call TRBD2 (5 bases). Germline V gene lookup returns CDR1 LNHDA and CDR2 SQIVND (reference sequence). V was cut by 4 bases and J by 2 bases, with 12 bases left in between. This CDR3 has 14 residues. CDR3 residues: CASSNSDSAYEQYV. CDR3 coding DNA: TGTGCCAGTAGTAATAGCGATTCCGCCTACGAGCAGTACGTC.

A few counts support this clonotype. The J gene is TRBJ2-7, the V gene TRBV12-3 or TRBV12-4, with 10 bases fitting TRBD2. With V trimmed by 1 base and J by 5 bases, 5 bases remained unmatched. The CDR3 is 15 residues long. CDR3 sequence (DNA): TGTGCCAGCAGTTTAGGGGCTAGCGGGAGAAACGAGCAGTACTTC. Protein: CASSLGASGRNEQYF.

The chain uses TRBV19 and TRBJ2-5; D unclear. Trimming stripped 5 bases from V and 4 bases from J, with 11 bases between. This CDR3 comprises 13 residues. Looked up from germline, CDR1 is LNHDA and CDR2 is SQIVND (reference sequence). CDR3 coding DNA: TGTGCCAGTAGTGTCAGAGCCACAGAGACCCAGTACTTC. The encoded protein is CASSVRATETQYF.

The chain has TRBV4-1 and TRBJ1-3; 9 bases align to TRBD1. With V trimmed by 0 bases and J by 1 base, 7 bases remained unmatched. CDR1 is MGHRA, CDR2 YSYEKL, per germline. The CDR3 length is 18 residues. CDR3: CASSQEGQGLVSGNTIYF. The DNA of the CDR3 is TGCGCCAGCAGCCAAGAGGGACAGGGCCTTGTTTCTGGAAACACCATATATTTT.

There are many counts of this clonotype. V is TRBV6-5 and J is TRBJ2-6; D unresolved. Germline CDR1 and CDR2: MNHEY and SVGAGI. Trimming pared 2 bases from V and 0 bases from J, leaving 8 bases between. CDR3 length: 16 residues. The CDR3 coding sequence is TGTGCCAGCAGTTACGGACGGAGCTCTGGGGCCAACGTCCTGACTTTC. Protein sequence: CASSYGRSSGANVLTF.

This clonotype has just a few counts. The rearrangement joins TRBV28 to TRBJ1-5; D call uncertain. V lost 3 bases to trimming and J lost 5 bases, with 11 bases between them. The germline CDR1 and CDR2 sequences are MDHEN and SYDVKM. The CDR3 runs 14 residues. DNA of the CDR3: TGTGCCAGCAGTTTGCCGGGGAGGGATCAGCCCCAGCATTTT. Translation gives CASSLPGRDQPQHF. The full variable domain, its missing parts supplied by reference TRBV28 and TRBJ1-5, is DVKVTQSSRYLVKRTGEKVFLECVQDMDHENMFWYRQDPGLGLRLIYFSYDVKMKEKGDIPEGYSVSREKKERFSLILESASTNQTSMYLCASSLPGRDQPQHFGDGTRLSIL.

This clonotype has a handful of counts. The CDR3 region is CASSEKGYYGYTF. CDR3 coding DNA: TGTGCCAGCAGTGAAAAGGGGTACTATGGCTACACCTTC. The chain carries TRBV25-1 and TRBJ1-2, with D tentatively TRBD1 (5 bases). Trimming pared 2 bases from V and 3 bases from J, leaving 7 bases between. The CDR3 has 13 residues. The germline CDR1 and CDR2 sequences are MGHDK and SYGVNS.

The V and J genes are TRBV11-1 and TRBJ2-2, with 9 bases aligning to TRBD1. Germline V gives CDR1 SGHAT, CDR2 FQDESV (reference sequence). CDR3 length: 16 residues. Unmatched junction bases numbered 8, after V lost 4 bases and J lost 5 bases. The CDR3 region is CASSSSGTGLTGELFF. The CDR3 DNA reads TGTGCCAGCAGCTCCTCGGGGACAGGGCTTACCGGGGAGCTGTTTTTT.

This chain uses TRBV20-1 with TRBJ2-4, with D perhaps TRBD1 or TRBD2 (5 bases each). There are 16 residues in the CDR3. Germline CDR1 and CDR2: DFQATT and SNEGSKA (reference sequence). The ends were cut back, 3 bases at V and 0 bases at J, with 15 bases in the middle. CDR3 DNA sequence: TGCAGTGCTAGTGGCCGAGGGGCTTTAGCCAAAAACATTCAGTACTTC. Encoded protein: CSASGRGALAKNIQYF.

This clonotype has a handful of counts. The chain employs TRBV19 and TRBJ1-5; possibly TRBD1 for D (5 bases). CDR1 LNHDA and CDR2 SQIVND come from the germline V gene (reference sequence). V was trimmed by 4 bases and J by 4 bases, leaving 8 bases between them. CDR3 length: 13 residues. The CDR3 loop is CASSTGKNQPQHF. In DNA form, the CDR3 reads TGTGCCAGTAGTACAGGGAAGAATCAGCCCCAGCATTTT.

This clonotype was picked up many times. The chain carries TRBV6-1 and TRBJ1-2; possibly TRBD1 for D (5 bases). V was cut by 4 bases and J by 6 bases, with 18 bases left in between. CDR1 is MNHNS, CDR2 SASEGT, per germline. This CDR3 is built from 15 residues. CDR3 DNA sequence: TGTGCCAGCAGTGGGTCTACCGGGACCAAGAATGGCTACACCTTC. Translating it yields CASSGSTGTKNGYTF.